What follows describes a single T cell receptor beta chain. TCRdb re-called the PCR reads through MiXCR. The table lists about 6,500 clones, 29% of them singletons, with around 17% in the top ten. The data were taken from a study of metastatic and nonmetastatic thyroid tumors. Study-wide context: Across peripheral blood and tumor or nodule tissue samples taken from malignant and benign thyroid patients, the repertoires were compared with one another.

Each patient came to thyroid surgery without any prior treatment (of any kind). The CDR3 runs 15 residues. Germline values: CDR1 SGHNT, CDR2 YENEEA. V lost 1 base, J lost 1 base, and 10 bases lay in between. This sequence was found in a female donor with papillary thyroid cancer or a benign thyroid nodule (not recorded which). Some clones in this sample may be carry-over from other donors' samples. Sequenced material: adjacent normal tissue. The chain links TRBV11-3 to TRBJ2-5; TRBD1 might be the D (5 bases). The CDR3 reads CASSLVHTGQETQYF. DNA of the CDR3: TGTGCCAGCAGCTTAGTCCACACAGGCCAAGAGACCCAGTACTTC.